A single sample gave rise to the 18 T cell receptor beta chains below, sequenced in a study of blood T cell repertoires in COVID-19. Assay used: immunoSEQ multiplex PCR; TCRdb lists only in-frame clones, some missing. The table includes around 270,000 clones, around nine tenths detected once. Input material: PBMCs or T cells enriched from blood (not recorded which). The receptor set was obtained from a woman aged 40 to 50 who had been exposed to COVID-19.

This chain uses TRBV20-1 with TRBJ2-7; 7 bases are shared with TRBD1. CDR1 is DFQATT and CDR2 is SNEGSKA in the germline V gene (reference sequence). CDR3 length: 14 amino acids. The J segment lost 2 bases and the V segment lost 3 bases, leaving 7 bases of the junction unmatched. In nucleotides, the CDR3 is TGCAGTGCTAGTGCCCCGGGACAGACCTACGAGCAGTACTTC. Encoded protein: CSASAPGQTYEQYF.

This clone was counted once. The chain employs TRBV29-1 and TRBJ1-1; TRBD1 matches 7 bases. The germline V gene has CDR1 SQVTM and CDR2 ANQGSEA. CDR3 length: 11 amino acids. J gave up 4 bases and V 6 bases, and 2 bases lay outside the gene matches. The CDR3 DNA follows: TGCAGCGTGAACAGGGGCACTGAAGCTTTCTTT. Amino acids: CSVNRGTEAFF. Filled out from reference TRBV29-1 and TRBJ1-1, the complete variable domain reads SAVISQKPSRDICQRGTSLTIQCQVDSQVTMMFWYRQQPGQSLTLIATANQGSEATYESGFVIDKFPISRPNLTFSTLTVSNMSPEDSSIYLCSVNRGTEAFFGQGTRLTVV.

The CDR3 is CATSRTGGRLAKNIQYF. The DNA for the CDR3 is TGTGCCACCTCGAGGACAGGGGGTCGGTTAGCCAAAAACATTCAGTACTTC. V and J are TRBV2 and TRBJ2-4; TRBD1 matches 10 bases. This CDR3 spans 17 amino acids. Germline lookup yields CDR1 SNHLY and CDR2 FYNNEI. Losses at the gene ends were 10 bases for V and 0 bases for J; bases not matched to a gene: 12.

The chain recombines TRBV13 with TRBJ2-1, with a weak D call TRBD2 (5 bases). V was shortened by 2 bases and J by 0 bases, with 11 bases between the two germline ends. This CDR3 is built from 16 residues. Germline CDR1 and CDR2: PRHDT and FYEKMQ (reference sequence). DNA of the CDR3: TGTGCCAGCAGCTTAACGCGGGCGAGCTCCTACAATGAGCAGTTCTTC. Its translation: CASSLTRASSYNEQFF.

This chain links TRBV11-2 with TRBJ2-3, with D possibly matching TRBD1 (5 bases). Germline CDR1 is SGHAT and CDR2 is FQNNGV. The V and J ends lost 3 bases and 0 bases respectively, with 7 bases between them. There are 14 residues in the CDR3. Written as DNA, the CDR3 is TGTGCCAGCAGCTTGGGGCCTAGCACAGATACGCAGTATTTT. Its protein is CASSLGPSTDTQYF.

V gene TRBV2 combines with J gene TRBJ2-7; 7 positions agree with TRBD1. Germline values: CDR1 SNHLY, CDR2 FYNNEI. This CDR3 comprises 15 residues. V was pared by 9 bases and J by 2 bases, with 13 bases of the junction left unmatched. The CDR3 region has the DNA TGTGCCAGACGATTCTCCGGGACAGAGACCTACGAGCAGTACTTC. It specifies CARRFSGTETYEQYF.

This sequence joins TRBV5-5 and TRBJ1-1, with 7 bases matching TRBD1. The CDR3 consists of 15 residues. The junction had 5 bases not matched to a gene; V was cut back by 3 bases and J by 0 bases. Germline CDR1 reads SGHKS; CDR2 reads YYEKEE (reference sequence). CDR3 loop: CASSSPTGMNTEAFF. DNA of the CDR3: TGTGCCAGCAGCTCTCCGACAGGGATGAACACTGAAGCTTTCTTT. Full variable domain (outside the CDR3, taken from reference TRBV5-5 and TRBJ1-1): DAGVTQSPTHLIKTRGQQVTLRCSPISGHKSVSWYQQVLGQGPQFIFQYYEKEERGRGNFPDRFSARQFPNYSSELNVNALLLGDSALYLCASSSPTGMNTEAFFGQGTRLTVV.

The chain's CDR3 is CASSQVGGNDSPLHF. The CDR3 DNA is TGCGCCAGCAGCCAGGTGGGGGGGAACGATTCACCCCTCCACTTT. The chain uses TRBV4-1 and TRBJ1-6; D may be TRBD1 (5 bases). The V end lost 3 bases, the J end lost 8 bases, and 14 bases lay between the germline ends. The CDR3 length is 15 residues. Germline loops: CDR1 MGHRA, CDR2 YSYEKL.

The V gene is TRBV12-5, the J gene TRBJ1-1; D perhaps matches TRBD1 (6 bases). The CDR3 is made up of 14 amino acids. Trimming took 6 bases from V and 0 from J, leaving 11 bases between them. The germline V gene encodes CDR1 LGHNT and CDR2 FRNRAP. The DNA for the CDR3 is TGTGCTAGTGGCTCCGACAGGATGAACACTGAAGCTTTCTTT. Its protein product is CASGSDRMNTEAFF.

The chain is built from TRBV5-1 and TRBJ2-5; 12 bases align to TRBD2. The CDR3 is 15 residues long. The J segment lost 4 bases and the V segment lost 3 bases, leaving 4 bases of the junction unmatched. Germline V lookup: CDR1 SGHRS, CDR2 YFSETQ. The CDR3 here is CASSSASGGAETQYF. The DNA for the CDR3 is TGCGCCAGCAGCTCGGCTAGCGGGGGGGCAGAGACCCAGTACTTC.

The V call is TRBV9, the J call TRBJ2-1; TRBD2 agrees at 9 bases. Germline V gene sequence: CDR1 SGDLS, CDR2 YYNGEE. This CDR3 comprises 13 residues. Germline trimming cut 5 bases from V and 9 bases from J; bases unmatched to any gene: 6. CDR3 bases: TGTGCCAGCAGTAGCGGGAGCGGTAGTGAGCAGTTCTTC. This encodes CASSSGSGSEQFF.

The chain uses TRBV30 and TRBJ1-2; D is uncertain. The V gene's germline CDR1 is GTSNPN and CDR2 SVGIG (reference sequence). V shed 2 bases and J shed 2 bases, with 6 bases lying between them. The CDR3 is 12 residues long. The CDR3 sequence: CAWSTVNYGYTF. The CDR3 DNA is TGTGCCTGGAGTACAGTCAACTATGGCTACACCTTC.

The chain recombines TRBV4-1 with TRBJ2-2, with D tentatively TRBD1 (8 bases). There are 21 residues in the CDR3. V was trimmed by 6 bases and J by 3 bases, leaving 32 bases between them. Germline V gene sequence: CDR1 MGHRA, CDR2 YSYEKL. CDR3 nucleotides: TGCGCCAGCAGGAAGTGGCTTACCAGGGGGCCCGGGGGGATGGACACCGGGGAGCTGTTTTTT. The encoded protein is CASRKWLTRGPGGMDTGELFF.

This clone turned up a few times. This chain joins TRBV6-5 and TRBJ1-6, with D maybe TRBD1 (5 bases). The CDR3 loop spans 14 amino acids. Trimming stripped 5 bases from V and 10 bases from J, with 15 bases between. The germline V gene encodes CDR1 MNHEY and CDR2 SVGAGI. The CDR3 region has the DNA TGTGCCAGCAGTAGCGGGGGAGAGGAGTCACCCCTCCACTTT. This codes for CASSSGGEESPLHF.

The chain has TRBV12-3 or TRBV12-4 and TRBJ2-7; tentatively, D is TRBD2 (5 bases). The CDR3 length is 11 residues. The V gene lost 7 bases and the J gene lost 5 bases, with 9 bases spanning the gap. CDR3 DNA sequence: TGTGCCAGCACCCCCGGGGACGAGCAGTACTTC. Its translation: CASTPGDEQYF.

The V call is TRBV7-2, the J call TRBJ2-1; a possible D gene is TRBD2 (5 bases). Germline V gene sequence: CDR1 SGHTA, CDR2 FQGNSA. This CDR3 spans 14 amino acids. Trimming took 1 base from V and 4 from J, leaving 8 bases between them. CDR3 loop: CASSLGREYNEQFF. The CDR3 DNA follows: TGTGCCAGCAGCTTAGGCCGGGAATACAATGAGCAGTTCTTC.

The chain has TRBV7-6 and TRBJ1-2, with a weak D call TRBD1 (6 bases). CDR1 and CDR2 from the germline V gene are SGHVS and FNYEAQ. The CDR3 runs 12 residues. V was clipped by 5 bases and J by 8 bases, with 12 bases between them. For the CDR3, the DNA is TGTGCCAGCAGCCAATTTGGGGGCGGCTACACCTTC. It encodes CASSQFGGGYTF.

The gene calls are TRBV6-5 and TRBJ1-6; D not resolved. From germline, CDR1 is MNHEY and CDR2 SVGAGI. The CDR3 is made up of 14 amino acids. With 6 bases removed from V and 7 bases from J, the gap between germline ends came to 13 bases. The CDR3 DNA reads TGTGCCAGCAGCACCCTGGGCATGAATTCACCCCTCCACTTT. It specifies CASSTLGMNSPLHF.